This TCR beta chain came from a study of response to subunit inactivated influenza vaccine. Study-wide points: With each seasonal influenza vaccination, the authors suggested, few new T cells are recruited.

This clonotype has just a few counts. Its antigen is still unknown. V gave up 5 bases and J gave up 1 base; unmatched junction bases: 15. Germline V gene lookup returns CDR1 SGHAT and CDR2 FQNNGV. CDR3 length equals 19 residues. From the RT-PCR reads, TCRdb called clonotypes with MiXCR, one entry per CDR3 protein. The sample gives 500,000 to 600,000 distinct CDR3 sequences, 10% to 15% of which show up once; over 10% is in the top ten. This receptor was obtained from a man aged 50 to 60 who received an inactivated influenza vaccine. The sequencing used PBMCs from blood, collected about 6 weeks after vaccination. The J gene is TRBJ2-3, the V gene TRBV11-2, with 10 bases that match TRBD2. The CDR3 is CASSLRASGRAFRTDTQYF. The CDR3 DNA sequence: TGTGCCAGCAGCCTAAGAGCGAGCGGGAGGGCCTTCCGCACAGATACGCAGTATTTT.